The subject of this entry is one T cell receptor (beta chain). There are 19 residues in the CDR3. In germline, CDR1 is MNHNS, CDR2 SASEGT. Trimming cost V 3 bases and J 3 bases; bases outside gene matches: 15. The data stem from a study of CD8 T cells in Susac syndrome. Reverse transcription of roughly 0.5 to 1 ug RNA was performed with random hexamers. TCRdb processed the immunoSEQ multiplex PCR reads anew with MiXCR; each CDR3 protein has one entry. This table holds some 300,000 distinct CDR3 sequences, 89% found once. The J gene is TRBJ1-5, the V gene TRBV6-1, with 9 bases fitting TRBD1. The sequenced material came from CD8+ T cells from PBMCs. This sequence was found in a human donor with multiple sclerosis. CDR3 sequence: CASSERPLTGGDFNQPQHF. CDR3 in DNA: TGTGCCAGCAGTGAGCGCCCCCTTACAGGGGGCGATTTCAATCAGCCCCAGCATTTT.